Sequencing of this T cell receptor (beta chain) was carried out in a study of blood T cell repertoires in COVID-19. Study information: Sources were T cells, B-cell-depleted T cells, or PBMCs; the material itself was cDNA or gDNA.

Per the original methods: Amplification of reference gene primers was used by the study to estimate nucleated cell counts. Sequenced by immunoSEQ multiplex PCR; TCRdb stores in-frame clones only, minus some. That table is the source of V, J and clone size, and D and trimming were worked out from the DNA. The sample yields some 260,000 clones, around 80% seen once. Cohort placement rested on clinical history that participants reported themselves. The germline V gene encodes CDR1 WNHNN and CDR2 SYGVQD (reference sequence). V shed 6 bases, J shed 3 bases, and the junction held 2 bases outside the gene matches. This CDR3 comprises 13 residues.

This TCR was recovered from a man aged 25-40 years with acute COVID-19. The chain joins TRBV10-1 to TRBJ2-5, with 9 bases aligning to TRBD1. Sequences were obtained from PBMCs or T cells enriched from blood (not recorded which). The CDR3 protein is CASRGQGEETQYF. CDR3 coding DNA: TGCGCCAGCAGGGGACAGGGTGAAGAGACCCAGTACTTC.